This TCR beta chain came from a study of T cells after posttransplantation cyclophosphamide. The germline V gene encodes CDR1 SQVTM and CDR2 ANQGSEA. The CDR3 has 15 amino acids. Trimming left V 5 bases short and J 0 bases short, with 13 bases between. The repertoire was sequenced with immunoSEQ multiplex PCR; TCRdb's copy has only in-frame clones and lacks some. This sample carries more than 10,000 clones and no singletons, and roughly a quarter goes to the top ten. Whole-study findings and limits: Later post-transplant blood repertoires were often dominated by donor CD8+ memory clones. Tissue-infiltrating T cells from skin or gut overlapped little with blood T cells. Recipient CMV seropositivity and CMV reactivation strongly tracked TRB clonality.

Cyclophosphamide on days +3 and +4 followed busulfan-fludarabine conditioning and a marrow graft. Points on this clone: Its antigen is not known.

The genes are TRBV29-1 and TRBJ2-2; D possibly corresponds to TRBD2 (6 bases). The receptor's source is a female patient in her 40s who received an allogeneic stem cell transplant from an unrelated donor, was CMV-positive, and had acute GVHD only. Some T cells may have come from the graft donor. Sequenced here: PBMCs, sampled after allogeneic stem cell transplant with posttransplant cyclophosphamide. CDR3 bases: TGCAGCGTTTTAGATGGGACTTCGAACACCGGGGAGCTGTTTTTT. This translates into CSVLDGTSNTGELFF.